These 23 T cell receptor beta chains were all obtained from the same sample, sequenced in a study of T-cell memory formation after mild COVID-19. From the 5' RACE reads, TCRdb called clonotypes with MiXCR, one entry per CDR3 protein. This sample has about 35,000 distinct CDR3 sequences, with 21% found just once. Specimen: PBMCs or a T cell subset sorted from them (not recorded which). All receptors come from an adult who had mild COVID-19 (a few samples of this study predate the infection). Cell type and time point are not known.

The sample holds many counts of this clonotype. DNA of the CDR3: TGTGCCAGCAGTTTGAAAGTCTCCTACGAGCAGTACTTC. Translation gives CASSLKVSYEQYF. The rearrangement joins TRBV27 to TRBJ2-7; D is unclear. In germline, CDR1 is MNHEY, CDR2 SMNVEV (reference sequence). The V end lost 3 bases, the J end lost 0 bases, and 6 bases lay between the germline ends. The CDR3 length is 13 residues.

This clonotype was counted at least ten times. For the CDR3, the DNA is TGTGCCAGCAGCTTGGGCAGGGACAACTATGGCTACACCTTC. It is translated as CASSLGRDNYGYTF. The chain joins TRBV5-4 to TRBJ1-2; tentatively, D is TRBD1 (5 bases). Germline CDR1 reads SGHNT; CDR2 reads YYREEE (reference sequence). V lost 0 bases to trimming and J lost 2 bases, with 8 bases between them. The CDR3 has 14 amino acids. The variable domain in full, completed from reference TRBV5-4 and TRBJ1-2, reads ETGVTQSPTHLIKTRGQQVTLRCSSQSGHNTVSWYQQALGQGPQFIFQYYREEENGRGNFPPRFSGLQFPNYSSELNVNALELDDSALYLCASSLGRDNYGYTFGSGTRLTVV.

The gene calls are TRBV20-1 and TRBJ2-4, with 7 bases that match TRBD2. The CDR3 length is 16 residues. The J segment lost 2 bases and the V segment lost 2 bases, leaving 9 bases of the junction unmatched. Germline V lookup: CDR1 DFQATT, CDR2 SNEGSKA (reference sequence). CDR3 region: CSARNGRGWTKNIQYF. The CDR3 bases are TGCAGTGCTAGAAATGGGCGGGGGTGGACCAAAAACATTCAGTACTTC.

Ten or more counts support this clonotype. This chain links TRBV20-1 with TRBJ2-7; TRBD1 or TRBD2 may be the D gene (7 bases each). The CDR3 is made up of 13 amino acids. The V and J ends lost 7 bases and 3 bases respectively, with 16 bases between them. The germline CDR1 and CDR2 sequences are DFQATT and SNEGSKA (reference sequence). The CDR3 region has the DNA TGCAGTGTCTCAGGGGGGGTGCTCTACGAGCAGTACTTC. It translates to CSVSGGVLYEQYF.

This clonotype was counted many times. The chain carries TRBV29-1 and TRBJ2-7, with TRBD1 identical over 7 bases. Trimming took 7 bases from V and 0 from J; bases not matched to a gene: 9. CDR3 size: 14 residues. Germline V lookup: CDR1 SQVTM, CDR2 ANQGSEA. The CDR3 is CSALNRGSSYEQYF. Written as DNA, the CDR3 is TGCAGCGCCCTCAACAGGGGCAGCTCCTACGAGCAGTACTTC.

This clonotype was seen a few times. The V and J genes are TRBV24-1 and TRBJ2-5; D may be TRBD1 or TRBD2 (5 bases each). Looked up from germline, CDR1 is KGHDR and CDR2 is SFDVKD. The CDR3 is 15 amino acids. The V end lost 4 bases, the J end lost 1 base, and 12 bases lay between the germline ends. The CDR3 reads CATSDQGRSQETQYF. Here the CDR3 DNA reads TGTGCCACCAGTGACCAGGGACGGAGCCAAGAGACCCAGTACTTC.

This clonotype was detected many times. V and J are TRBV12-3 or TRBV12-4 and TRBJ1-6; a possible D gene is TRBD1 (6 bases). CDR3 size: 16 residues. The germline V and J ends were trimmed by 4 bases and 2 bases, with 12 bases remaining between them. Here the CDR3 DNA reads TGTGCCAGCAGTTCAAGAGGACAGACCTATAATTCACCCCTCCACTTT. Its protein is CASSSRGQTYNSPLHF.

This clonotype was seen ten or more times. This chain uses TRBV7-3 with TRBJ2-3, with a tentative D call TRBD2 (6 bases). Per the germline V gene, CDR1 is SGHTA and CDR2 is FQGTGA. This CDR3 comprises 13 residues. Trimming cost V 5 bases and J 14 bases, with 20 bases left between them. Written as DNA, the CDR3 is TGTGCCAGCAGCCAACAGGACTATACACAACGGTATTTT. It codes for CASSQQDYTQRYF.

This clonotype was found many times. The CDR3 region is CASSLGQGVETQYF. The CDR3 DNA reads as TGCGCCAGCAGCTTGGGACAGGGCGTGGAGACCCAGTACTTC. This chain uses TRBV5-1 with TRBJ2-5, with TRBD1 identical over 7 bases. V was pared by 0 bases and J by 5 bases, with 4 bases of the junction left unmatched. Germline V gene sequence: CDR1 SGHRS, CDR2 YFSETQ. This CDR3 spans 14 amino acids. Full variable domain (missing parts from reference TRBV5-1 and TRBJ2-5): KAGVTQTPRYLIKTRGQQVTLSCSPISGHRSVSWYQQTPGQGLQFLFEYFSETQRNKGNFPGRFSGRQFSNSRSEMNVSTLELGDSALYLCASSLGQGVETQYFGPGTRLLVL.

Many counts were recorded for this clonotype. The chain is built from TRBV24-1 and TRBJ2-1; D is possibly TRBD2 (6 bases). V shed 6 bases and J shed 4 bases, with 12 bases lying between them. The germline V gene has CDR1 KGHDR and CDR2 SFDVKD. This CDR3 is 14 amino acids long. The DNA for the CDR3 is TGTGCCACCAGTCGAGGGAGGCTTTACAATGAGCAGTTCTTC. This gives the protein CATSRGRLYNEQFF.

This clonotype was seen at least ten times. The V gene is TRBV6-6, the J gene TRBJ2-3; TRBD2 matches at 14 bases. V lost 4 bases to trimming and J lost 7 bases; unmatched junction nucleotides: 7. The germline V gene has CDR1 MNHNY and CDR2 SVGAGI (reference sequence). CDR3 size: 16 residues. The CDR3 nucleotides read TGTGCCAGCAGTTCATTGGGACTAGCGGGAGCATATACGCAGTATTTT. It specifies CASSSLGLAGAYTQYF.

This clonotype was picked up many times. The chain links TRBV5-1 to TRBJ2-1, with a possible D match to TRBD2 (6 bases). Germline V CDR1 and CDR2: SGHRS, YFSETQ. This CDR3 has 16 residues. V was shortened by 0 bases and J by 3 bases, with 13 bases between the two germline ends. The CDR3 protein is CASSLEGGSHYNEQFF. The CDR3 DNA sequence: TGCGCCAGCAGCTTGGAAGGAGGGAGCCACTACAATGAGCAGTTCTTC. The whole variable domain, filled in from reference TRBV5-1 and TRBJ2-1, reads KAGVTQTPRYLIKTRGQQVTLSCSPISGHRSVSWYQQTPGQGLQFLFEYFSETQRNKGNFPGRFSGRQFSNSRSEMNVSTLELGDSALYLCASSLEGGSHYNEQFFGPGTRLTVL.

V and J are TRBV29-1 and TRBJ2-7; 10 bases align to TRBD1. This CDR3 comprises 15 residues. Germline assignment: CDR1 SQVTM and CDR2 ANQGSEA. V trimming: 0 bases; J trimming: 4 bases; junction bases outside the gene matches: 6. DNA of the CDR3: TGCAGCGTTGAAGACCCCGGGACAGGGGTGTACGAGCAGTACTTC. Protein sequence: CSVEDPGTGVYEQYF.

The chain has TRBV7-6 and TRBJ1-2; D uncertain. The CDR3 length is 13 residues. The V gene lost 4 bases and the J gene lost 4 bases, with 10 bases spanning the gap. CDR1 SGHVS and CDR2 FNYEAQ come from the germline V gene. The CDR3 reads CASSSTKTYGYTF. Here the CDR3 DNA reads TGTGCCAGCAGCTCGACAAAAACCTATGGCTACACCTTC.

This clonotype occurred many times. This sequence joins TRBV7-2 and TRBJ1-4, with 9 bases fitting TRBD1. Germline V gene lookup returns CDR1 SGHTA and CDR2 FQGNSA. Trimming removed 1 base from V and 5 bases from J; junction bases left unmatched: 2. The CDR3 extends over 15 amino acids. CDR3 DNA: TGTGCCAGCAGCTTAGGGGACAGGGTGAATGAAAAACTGTTTTTT. Translating gives CASSLGDRVNEKLFF.

This clonotype was seen ten or more times. CDR3 protein: CAISRQENTEAFF. For the CDR3, the DNA is TGTGCCATCAGTCGACAGGAGAACACTGAAGCTTTCTTT. This chain links TRBV10-3 with TRBJ1-1; D possibly corresponds to TRBD1 (6 bases). The V end was cut by 5 bases, the J end by 1 base, with 8 bases between. This CDR3 region has 13 residues. Germline-derived CDR1 and CDR2 are ENHRY and SYGVKD.

This clonotype was counted many times. The V gene is TRBV20-1, the J gene TRBJ2-1, with 7 bases fitting TRBD2. The CDR3 has 14 amino acids. With 6 bases clipped from V and 7 bases from J, the junction kept 12 bases outside the gene matches. The germline V gene has CDR1 DFQATT and CDR2 SNEGSKA (reference sequence). The CDR3 reads CSARHSGPINEQFF. CDR3 nucleotides: TGCAGTGCCCGTCATAGCGGGCCCATAAATGAGCAGTTCTTC.

This clonotype was seen ten or more times. The rearrangement uses TRBV7-3 and TRBJ2-5; 9 nucleotides match TRBD2. Germline V CDR1 and CDR2: SGHTA, FQGTGA. The CDR3 is 16 residues long. V lost 4 bases, J lost 7 bases, and 13 bases stayed unmatched. CDR3 amino acids: CASSSRGSSGTGTQYF. Written as DNA, the CDR3 is TGTGCCAGCAGCTCGCGAGGCTCTAGCGGGACGGGGACCCAGTACTTC.

This clonotype appeared many times. The chain couples TRBV6-2 or TRBV6-3 to TRBJ1-1; TRBD1 agrees at 8 bases. CDR3 length: 15 residues. Germline V gene lookup returns CDR1 MNHEY and CDR2 SVGEGT. V dropped 5 bases and J dropped 4; count of bases not matched to a gene: 9. The CDR3 region is CASSRTGSEFTEAFF. The CDR3 DNA reads as TGTGCCAGCAGTCGGACAGGGAGCGAGTTCACTGAAGCTTTCTTT.

This clonotype was recorded at least ten times. The chain has TRBV4-3 and TRBJ2-1, with a weak D call TRBD1 (6 bases). This CDR3 contains 16 residues. CDR1 LGHNA and CDR2 YSLEER come from the germline V gene. V lost 6 bases and J 3 bases, leaving 18 bases between the germline ends. CDR3 in amino acids: CASSRHPGVGYNEQFF. The CDR3, as DNA: TGCGCCAGCAGTCGACACCCAGGGGTTGGCTACAATGAGCAGTTCTTC.

This clonotype is medium-sized. The chain recombines TRBV7-2 with TRBJ2-3; tentative D call: TRBD1 (7 bases). Trimming shortened V by 6 bases and J by 3 bases, and 16 bases separated the two germline ends. The CDR3 totals 15 residues. CDR1 and CDR2 from the germline V gene are SGHTA and FQGNSA. The CDR3 region is CASRPSTGRTDTQYF. The CDR3 bases are TGTGCCAGCAGGCCCTCGACAGGGAGGACAGATACGCAGTATTTT.

This clonotype was counted at least ten times. The chain is built from TRBV4-2 and TRBJ2-3, with D tentatively TRBD1 or TRBD2 (5 bases each). There are 13 residues in the CDR3. CDR1 is LGHNA and CDR2 is YNFKEQ in the germline V gene. V shed 3 bases and J shed 9 bases, with 13 bases lying between them. The CDR3 DNA follows: TGTGCCAGCAGCCAGAACGGGGCAGGGACGCAGTATTTT. It specifies CASSQNGAGTQYF.

This clonotype was seen many times. The rearrangement links TRBV12-3 or TRBV12-4 to TRBJ1-2, with D hard to call. Between the trimmed V and J ends, which lost 2 bases and 2 bases, there was a span of 12 bases. This CDR3 has 15 amino acids. The CDR3 DNA follows: TGTGCCAGCAGTTTAAGTACCCAAGTGAACTATGGCTACACCTTC. Translation: CASSLSTQVNYGYTF.